This TCR beta chain comes out of a study of blood T cell repertoires in COVID-19. Study-level background: Samples representing acute and convalescent COVID-19 were sourced from the United States, Italy and Spain. PBMCs, B-cell-depleted T cells, or T cells were the source of the cDNA or gDNA that made up the material.

Original processing methods: Estimation of nucleated cell counts relied on the amplification of reference gene primers. Sequenced by immunoSEQ multiplex PCR; TCRdb stores in-frame clones only, minus some. V and J calls and clone size come straight from that table; D and trimming were deduced from the DNA. The sample yields fewer than 200,000 clones, 87% seen once. This clone has only one observation. The receptor's source is a man in his 60s with active or convalescent COVID-19. The sequenced sample was peripheral blood.

The CDR3 region is CASSFLSGGQETQYF. In nucleotides, the CDR3 is TGTGCCAGCAGTTTTCTTTCGGGGGGCCAAGAGACCCAGTACTTC. The rearrangement joins TRBV28 to TRBJ2-5; 7 positions agree with TRBD2. Trimming removed 3 bases from V and 1 base from J; junction bases left unmatched: 5. Germline V lookup: CDR1 MDHEN, CDR2 SYDVKM. The CDR3 extends over 15 amino acids.